This TCR beta chain appears in the sequencing data of a study of CD8+CD57+ T cells in acquired aplastic anemia. The V end was cut by 0 bases, the J end by 1 base, with 12 bases between. Germline V gives CDR1 DFQATT, CDR2 SNEGSKA (reference sequence). The CDR3 sequence is 15 residues long. TCR beta VDJ and CDR3 profiles were obtained from a genomic DNA template. One entry per CDR3 protein, called by TCRdb with MiXCR from the reads. This sample carries over 150,000 distinct CDR3 sequences, about 64% of them seen once, and the ten largest clones take approximately 50%. Before being chosen for sequencing, patients had shown CD8+CD57+ cell expansion by flow cytometry.

The rearrangement uses TRBV20-1 and TRBJ1-1; possible D gene TRBD1, 5 bases. Material: sorted CD4+, CD8+, or CD8+CD57+ T cells (not recorded which) from PBMCs. The clonotype was recovered from a human donor with aplastic anemia. Here the CDR3 reads CSARDMGVGNTEAFF. The CDR3 coding sequence is TGCAGTGCTAGAGATATGGGGGTCGGGAACACTGAAGCTTTCTTT.